The 22 T cell receptor beta chains below come from one sample, sequenced in a study of beta chain features in type 1 diabetes. Study-wide points: Shorter TCRB CDR3s, moderately but significantly so, were found in Type 1 diabetes patients in all four CD4+ subsets.

cDNA synthesis used the whole RNA isolate, giving expressed TCRB sequences. TCRdb's copy holds only in-frame clones and misses some; the assay was immunoSEQ multiplex PCR. The sample contains some 280,000 clones, 13% to 15% of which appear only once. Antigens of these TCRs are unknown. Sequencing used naive CD4+ T cells from blood. These receptors were taken from a man aged 25-45 years with type 1 diabetes.

V gene TRBV30 combines with J gene TRBJ1-1; D might be TRBD1 (5 bases). V lost 2 bases and J 2 bases, leaving 15 bases between the germline ends. The germline V gene has CDR1 GTSNPN and CDR2 SVGIG (reference sequence). The CDR3 runs to 15 residues. CDR3 sequence (DNA): TGTGCCTGGAGTAGTATCAAAACAGGAAACACTGAAGCTTTCTTT. It translates to CAWSSIKTGNTEAFF.

The chain is built from TRBV4-2 and TRBJ2-7; TRBD2 might be the D (6 bases). The germline CDR1 and CDR2 sequences are LGHNA and YNFKEQ. V was cut by 0 bases and J by 2 bases, with 17 bases left in between. The CDR3 sequence is 17 residues long. The CDR3, as DNA: TGTGCCAGCAGCCAAGATGTAGGAGGGAGAGGCACCTACGAGCAGTACTTC. Its translation is CASSQDVGGRGTYEQYF.

As concerns this clone: The sample has other DNA sequences that encode this CDR3 too. The rearrangement uses TRBV5-1 and TRBJ1-1; the match to TRBD1 covers 8 bases. Germline assignment: CDR1 SGHRS and CDR2 YFSETQ. The CDR3 covers 14 residues. Trimming at V came to 0 bases and at J to 4 bases, leaving 2 bases not matched to a gene. CDR3 amino acids: CASSLDTGGTEAFF. The CDR3, as DNA: TGCGCCAGCAGCTTGGACACAGGGGGCACTGAAGCTTTCTTT.

This clone was detected only a few times. The CDR3 DNA reads TGTGCCAGCAGTGTACGACAGTACTATGGCTACACCTTC. Protein sequence: CASSVRQYYGYTF. The gene calls are TRBV2 and TRBJ1-2; D is possibly TRBD1 (5 bases). Trimming shortened V by 4 bases and J by 3 bases, and 9 bases separated the two germline ends. CDR3 length: 13 amino acids. Germline assignment: CDR1 SNHLY and CDR2 FYNNEI.

The CDR3: CASEDNYEQYF. The CDR3, as DNA: TGTGCCAGCGAGGACAACTACGAGCAGTACTTC. V usage is TRBV2 and J usage is TRBJ2-7, with D possibly TRBD1 on 5 matching bases. Trimming removed 8 bases at V and 3 bases at J, with 8 bases between. Looked up from germline, CDR1 is SNHLY and CDR2 is FYNNEI. The CDR3 extends over 11 amino acids.

This clone has more than one count but fewer than ten. J is TRBJ2-5 and V is TRBV29-1; no definite D call. Per the germline V gene, CDR1 is SQVTM and CDR2 is ANQGSEA. The CDR3 has 13 amino acids. V was clipped by 3 bases and J by 5 bases, with 13 bases between them. The CDR3 DNA sequence: TGCAGCGTTGAGACGAGGCCCCAGGAGACCCAGTACTTC. It is translated as CSVETRPQETQYF.

This rearrangement joins TRBV2 to TRBJ2-5; D remains ambiguous. CDR1 and CDR2 (germline): SNHLY, FYNNEI. CDR3 size: 11 residues. V shed 11 bases and J shed 3 bases, with 10 bases lying between them. CDR3 DNA: TGTGCCGGCGGAGCCGAAGAGACCCAGTACTTC. This translates into CAGGAEETQYF.

This clone showed up just a few times. The V call is TRBV5-4, the J call TRBJ2-7; 8 positions agree with TRBD1. With 3 bases clipped from V and 5 bases from J, the junction kept 7 bases outside the gene matches. Germline V gene sequence: CDR1 SGHNT, CDR2 YYREEE (reference sequence). The CDR3 sequence is 14 residues long. The CDR3 region is CASSSKQGGHEQYF. The CDR3 coding sequence is TGTGCCAGCAGCTCGAAACAGGGGGGCCACGAGCAGTACTTC.

The chain links TRBV7-2 to TRBJ2-3, with D possibly matching TRBD2 (5 bases). The length of the CDR3 is 12 residues. V lost 3 bases and J lost 4, with 5 bases in between. Germline CDR1 reads SGHTA; CDR2 reads FQGNSA. CDR3 nucleotide sequence: TGTGCCAGCAGCTTGAGGGCAGATACGCAGTATTTT. The encoded protein is CASSLRADTQYF.

This clone was picked up a small number of times. V is TRBV4-3 and J is TRBJ2-7, with D tentatively TRBD1 (5 bases). The germline V gene encodes CDR1 LGHNA and CDR2 YSLEER. This CDR3 has 12 amino acids. V shed 1 base and J shed 6 bases, with 7 bases lying between them. The CDR3 DNA is TGCGCCAGCAGCCAAGGGCAGGGCGAGCAGTACTTC. Translating it yields CASSQGQGEQYF.

V is TRBV28 and J is TRBJ1-2; TRBD1 agrees at 8 bases. Germline V CDR1 and CDR2: MDHEN, SYDVKM. The CDR3 runs to 14 residues. Germline trimming cut 3 bases from V and 4 bases from J; bases unmatched to any gene: 4. The CDR3: CASSFFGQGYGYTF. The CDR3 nucleotides read TGTGCCAGCAGTTTTTTTGGACAGGGCTATGGCTACACCTTC.

A few counts support this clone. The CDR3 DNA sequence: TGTGCCAGCATCCAAGGGGACAGCTCCTACGAGCAGTACTTC. Its translation: CASIQGDSSYEQYF. J is TRBJ2-7 and V is TRBV28; 7 bases are shared with TRBD1. The CDR3 runs to 14 residues. The V gene's germline CDR1 is MDHEN and CDR2 SYDVKM. Germline trimming cut 7 bases from V and 0 bases from J; bases unmatched to any gene: 6.

A few counts support this clone. This CDR3 is CARGTEAQETQYF. As DNA, the CDR3 is TGTGCCAGAGGGACAGAGGCCCAAGAGACCCAGTACTTC. The chain recombines TRBV2 with TRBJ2-5, with 7 bases that match TRBD1. This CDR3 is built from 13 residues. Trimming took 9 bases from V and 1 from J; bases not matched to a gene: 5. Germline CDR1 and CDR2: SNHLY and FYNNEI.

J is TRBJ2-5 and V is TRBV4-3; 7 bases map to TRBD2. Trimming took 1 base from V and 4 from J; bases not matched to a gene: 15. Germline V gene sequence: CDR1 LGHNA, CDR2 YSLEER. CDR3 length: 18 residues. The CDR3 coding sequence is TGCGCCAGCAGCCAAGGAGCGTCGGGCGGGAGCGTCGGAGAGACCCAGTACTTC. It codes for CASSQGASGGSVGETQYF.

The chain couples TRBV19 to TRBJ2-2, with D maybe TRBD1 (6 bases). V was trimmed by 6 bases and J by 3 bases, leaving 14 bases between them. Looked up from germline, CDR1 is LNHDA and CDR2 is SQIVND (reference sequence). This CDR3 has 15 amino acids. The DNA of the CDR3 is TGTGCCAGTAGAGTCTTGTCAGGGGACACCGGGGAGCTGTTTTTT. Amino acid sequence: CASRVLSGDTGELFF.

This clone has more than one count but fewer than ten. Written as DNA, the CDR3 is TGTGCCTGGGACAGGTTTAACTATGGCTACACCTTC. This gives the protein CAWDRFNYGYTF. The genes are TRBV30 and TRBJ1-2; D might be TRBD1 (6 bases). The CDR3 consists of 12 residues. The germline V gene has CDR1 GTSNPN and CDR2 SVGIG (reference sequence). V was pared by 5 bases and J by 1 base, with 8 bases between.

A few counts support this clone. The V gene is TRBV4-2, the J gene TRBJ2-5, with 7 bases aligning to TRBD2. The CDR3 sequence is 15 residues long. Germline CDR1 reads LGHNA; CDR2 reads YNFKEQ. The V segment lost 3 bases and the J segment 2 bases; nucleotides outside the gene matches: 6. CDR3 loop: CASSQGLADQETQYF. The DNA of the CDR3 is TGTGCCAGCAGCCAGGGTCTAGCGGATCAAGAGACCCAGTACTTC.

This chain connects TRBV7-2 to TRBJ2-7; 7 nucleotides match TRBD1. This CDR3 has 15 amino acids. With V trimmed by 4 bases and J by 6 bases, 12 bases remained unmatched. In germline, CDR1 is SGHTA, CDR2 FQGNSA. CDR3: CASSSYPGAGGEQYF. CDR3 coding DNA: TGTGCCAGCAGCTCCTACCCAGGGGCAGGGGGCGAGCAGTACTTC.

V and J are TRBV5-4 and TRBJ1-2, with D possibly being TRBD1 (6 bases). Deletions cut 4 bases from V and 3 bases from J, with 16 bases between. Germline V gene data show CDR1 as SGHNT and CDR2 as YYREEE (reference sequence). CDR3 size: 15 residues. The CDR3 is CASSPGTPDYYGYTF. CDR3 bases: TGTGCCAGCAGCCCAGGGACACCAGATTACTATGGCTACACCTTC.

There are a few counts of this clone. This chain joins TRBV5-4 and TRBJ2-5; 9 nucleotides agree with TRBD1. There are 14 residues in the CDR3. Germline lookup yields CDR1 SGHNT and CDR2 YYREEE (reference sequence). With V trimmed by 2 bases and J by 4 bases, 3 bases remained unmatched. CDR3 in amino acids: CASSFGGQGETQYF. The CDR3 DNA is TGTGCCAGCAGCTTCGGGGGACAGGGAGAGACCCAGTACTTC.

This clone was counted a few times. CDR3 sequence (DNA): TGTGCCAGCAGCCTCACCGGGACACCTATCAATGAGCAGTTCTTC. Translated, it gives CASSLTGTPINEQFF. The gene calls are TRBV28 and TRBJ2-1, with a weak D call TRBD1 (6 bases). Trimming removed 6 bases from V and 6 bases from J, with 18 bases in between. The germline CDR1 and CDR2 sequences are MDHEN and SYDVKM. The CDR3 covers 15 residues.

The chain is built from TRBV27 and TRBJ2-5, with D possibly being TRBD1 (6 bases). Germline V lookup: CDR1 MNHEY, CDR2 SMNVEV (reference sequence). The V and J ends lost 8 bases and 1 base respectively, with 17 bases between them. The CDR3 has 15 amino acids. The CDR3 protein is CASGQRGTAQETQYF. CDR3 in DNA: TGTGCCAGCGGCCAGAGGGGGACGGCCCAAGAGACCCAGTACTTC.